This record looks at one T cell receptor (beta chain) sequence and its context. Method: immunoSEQ multiplex PCR; TCRdb's copy keeps in-frame clones and lacks some. The sample contains about 26,000 clones, over 90% of which appear only once. The entry originates in a study of blood T cell repertoires in COVID-19. Whole-study context: There were acute and convalescent COVID-19 samples, and they came from the United States, Italy and Spain.

Germline loops: CDR1 MNHNY, CDR2 SVGAGI (reference sequence). The CDR3 sequence is 16 residues long. V was trimmed by 6 bases and J by 1 base, leaving 17 bases between them. The receptor was isolated from a human donor in a cohort sampled during active COVID-19. The rearrangement links TRBV6-6 to TRBJ2-3; perhaps TRBD1 as D (7 bases). The specimen was peripheral blood. The CDR3 coding sequence is TGTGCCAGCAGGACCCGAGGCAGGGGGGGCACAGATACGCAGTATTTT. It encodes CASRTRGRGGTDTQYF.